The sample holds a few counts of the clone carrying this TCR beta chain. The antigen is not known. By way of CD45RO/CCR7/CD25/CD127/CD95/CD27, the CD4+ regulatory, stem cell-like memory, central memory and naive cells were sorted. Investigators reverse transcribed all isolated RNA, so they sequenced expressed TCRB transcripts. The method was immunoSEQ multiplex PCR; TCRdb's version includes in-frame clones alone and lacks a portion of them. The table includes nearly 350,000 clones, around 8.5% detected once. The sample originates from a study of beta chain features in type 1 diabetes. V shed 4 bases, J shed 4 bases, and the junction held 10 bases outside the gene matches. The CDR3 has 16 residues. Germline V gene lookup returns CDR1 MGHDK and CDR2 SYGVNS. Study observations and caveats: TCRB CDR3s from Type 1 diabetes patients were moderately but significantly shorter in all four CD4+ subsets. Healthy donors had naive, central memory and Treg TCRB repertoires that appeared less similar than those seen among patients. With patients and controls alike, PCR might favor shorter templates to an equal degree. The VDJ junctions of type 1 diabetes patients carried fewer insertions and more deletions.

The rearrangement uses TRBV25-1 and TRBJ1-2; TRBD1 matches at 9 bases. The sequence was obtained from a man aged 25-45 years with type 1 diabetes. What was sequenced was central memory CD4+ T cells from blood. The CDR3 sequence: CASSALGTGPSYGYTF. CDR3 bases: TGTGCCAGCAGTGCTCTCGGGACAGGGCCTTCCTATGGCTACACCTTC.